The present TCR beta chain was sequenced within a study of shared clonotypes between healthy human individuals (TCRdb year 2020). As for the study more broadly: The cohort included a few men and a couple of women between 18 and 49 years of age. To estimate repertoire size and how much clonotypes are shared between individuals, the study performed deep sequencing of blood TCR repertoires from roughly five healthy adults. Different laboratories and diverse techniques were used to prepare libraries and sequence TCR repertoires, to increase sequencing depth and limit assay-specific biases. Per donor, three plates each were used for CD4 naive and CD4 memory, two for CD8 naive, and one for CD8 memory. Per donor, leukapheresis produced somewhere between about 0.8 and 9.5 billion PBMCs.

The donors were healthy, HIV-negative adults with no recently reported acute infections or vaccinations. Only Caucasian adults living in Nashville, Tennessee, USA were represented among the donors. CD4+ T cells were enriched through magnetic negative selection, after which naive cells were positively selected on CD45RA and the remaining negative fraction served as the memory subset. Blood was collected by leukapheresis, and PBMCs were isolated by Ficoll-Histopaque density gradient centrifugation and then cryopreserved in liquid nitrogen vapor phase. Analytical flow cytometry was used to check the purity and quantity of every magnetically sorted T cell population. Genomic DNA was isolated from every sorted fraction and measured by UV absorbance on a Nanodrop 2000c. A remark on this clone: This receptor's antigen is unknown. It has no much larger one-base neighbor in the sample; base qualities were not kept.

The germline V end is reduced by 1 base and the J end by 4 bases; junction bases left unmatched: 5. The CDR3 starts with the cysteine, ends with the phenylalanine, and has 16 residues. CDR3 DNA is the only sequence kept; it has 48 bases, read in frame from the first base. The germline V gene encodes CDR1 SQVTM and CDR2 ANQGSEA. Summary of the overall study and its limitations: Naive subsets generally had larger estimated clonotype richness than memory subsets did. Sampling was limited to blood, and TCR repertoires in tissue likely differ from TCR repertoires in blood. Pairwise subsampling indicated that sequencing depth was expected to affect the degree of clonotype sharing among donors. Because the study included a small number of donors, the genetic and exposure-history diversity represented was limited. Compared with non-shared clonotypes, the clonotypes found in all four sorted-subset donors had higher generation probabilities. Approximately 5% of naive CD4, around 3.5% of naive CD8, about 2.1% of memory CD4, and around 0.4% of memory CD8 clonotypes were shared across several donors. Incomplete sequencing was indicated by rarefaction of sorted-subset datasets, despite the large sequencing depth.

Using the deep immunoSEQ assay, TCR CDR3 regions were amplified from genomic DNA by multiplex PCR. For each cell subset, the extracted genomic DNA was distributed evenly across all wells of several immunoSEQ 96-well plates, and each plate served as one replicate. Each replicate PCR for sorted subsets received 200 ng genomic DNA, equal to roughly 30,000 T cell genomes. Purified libraries were measured with a Qubit 3.0 fluorometer, size-checked on a Bioanalyzer 2100, and measured again with the KAPA Library Quantification kit. Each immunoSEQ 96-well plate was sequenced on its own single-read 150-cycle Illumina NextSeq 550 flow cell. The paper's processing steps were these. Because only junctional sequences without quality scores were contained in the immunoSEQ output, filtering matching that applied to full-length reads could not be performed. Sequences were annotated with PyIR, a Python wrapper for IgBLAST v1.9, using IMGT germline references to assign V/J genes and CDR3. Reads with weak V/J assignments (E-value above 1e-6), missing CDR3, stop codons, out-of-frame junctions, or ambiguous translated residues were removed. A V3J clonotype was defined by an identical inferred V gene, J gene, and CDR3 amino acid sequence. The percentage overlap between two repertoires was calculated by dividing the number of shared unique clonotypes by the size of the smaller repertoire. Repertoire richness was assessed with RTK rarefaction, the Chao1 estimator, and Recon v2.1 estimates of unobserved clonotypes. For all TCRbeta clonotypes obtained by the gDNA method from four donors, generation probabilities were computed with OLGA. TCRdb's version of the immuneACCESS table is confined to in-frame rearrangements and falls short of the full clone set. An unresolved V gene accounts for under half of the shortfall where checked; the remainder is of unknown origin. V, J and clone size reflect that table, while D and trimming were determined from the DNA. Across this sample there are some 1 million clones, with approximately 72% seen only once. The ten largest make up 1.2% to 1.5% of the sample.

This receptor was taken from a man between 18 and 29 years old in good health. Sequencing input: memory CD4+ T cells sorted from blood. The sample's cell subset or site, from its label and the paper: CD45RA-negative fraction. Recombination linked TRBV29-1 to TRBJ2-7; TRBD2 matches 15 bases in the middle. The CDR3 region: CSVEGGGLAGGYEQYF. At the DNA level, the sequence is TGCAGCGTTGAAGGGGGGGGACTAGCGGGAGGTTACGAGCAGTACTTC.